Below are 26 T cell receptor beta chains sequenced from a single sample in a study of OX40 agonist ivuxolimab in advanced cancers. Profiled with immunoSEQ multiplex PCR; TCRdb holds only in-frame clones, not every one. The repertoire has over 100,000 clones, approximately 94% of them found once; the top ten carry roughly 0.94%. Here the sequenced sample was CD4+ or CD8+ T cells sorted from blood, taken in a trial of the OX40 agonist ivuxolimab. The receptor set was obtained from an adult with an advanced solid tumor such as melanoma, head and neck, liver or kidney cancer.

This chain joins TRBV11-3 and TRBJ1-1; 7 bases fit TRBD1. The CDR3 has 18 amino acids. From germline, CDR1 is SGHNT and CDR2 YENEEA. Trimming at V came to 4 bases and at J to 3 bases, leaving 17 bases not matched to a gene. CDR3 sequence: CASSYTRFRTGEHTEAFF. DNA of the CDR3: TGTGCCAGCAGCTACACACGTTTCCGGACAGGAGAACACACTGAAGCTTTCTTT.

V gene TRBV11-2 combines with J gene TRBJ1-4; D call uncertain. This CDR3 has 13 amino acids. Germline V gives CDR1 SGHAT, CDR2 FQNNGV. Trimming cost V 1 base and J 11 bases, with 11 bases left between them. The CDR3 here is CASSLAFGGKLFF. The CDR3 nucleotides are TGTGCCAGCAGCTTAGCCTTCGGTGGGAAACTGTTTTTT.

The chain employs TRBV28 and TRBJ1-2; TRBD1 matches 10 bases. CDR1 MDHEN and CDR2 SYDVKM come from the germline V gene. V lost 7 bases to trimming and J lost 4 bases; unmatched junction nucleotides: 9. This CDR3 region has 15 residues. CDR3 sequence (DNA): TGTGCCAGCACTAACCGGACAGGGGGACTCTATGGCTACACCTTC. This encodes CASTNRTGGLYGYTF.

The V gene is TRBV10-3, the J gene TRBJ2-7, with D possibly TRBD1 on 6 matching bases. CDR1 ENHRY and CDR2 SYGVKD come from the germline V gene. V lost 7 bases, J lost 1 base, and 11 bases lay in between. This CDR3 spans 13 amino acids. The CDR3 is CAIKAGVSYEQYF. The DNA for the CDR3 is TGTGCCATCAAGGCAGGGGTATCCTACGAGCAGTACTTC.

The chain links TRBV30 to TRBJ2-1; 8 nucleotides align to TRBD2. From germline, CDR1 is GTSNPN and CDR2 SVGIG (reference sequence). CDR3 length: 16 residues. J gave up 0 bases and V 1 base, and 5 bases lay outside the gene matches. The CDR3 is CAWSALAGSSYNEQFF. The CDR3, as DNA: TGTGCCTGGAGTGCGCTAGCGGGTAGCTCCTACAATGAGCAGTTCTTC. The full variable domain, its missing parts supplied by reference TRBV30 and TRBJ2-1, is SQTIHQWPATLVQPVGSPLSLECTVEGTSNPNLYWYRQAAGRGLQLLFYSVGIGQISSEVPQNLSASRPQDRQFILSSKKLLLSDSGFYLCAWSALAGSSYNEQFFGPGTRLTVL.

The J gene is TRBJ2-5, the V gene TRBV11-2; no clear D gene. Germline V lookup: CDR1 SGHAT, CDR2 FQNNGV. This CDR3 has 11 residues. V gave up 3 bases and J gave up 4 bases, with 3 bases separating them. The DNA for the CDR3 is TGTGCCAGCAGCTTCGGAGAGACCCAGTACTTC. Residues: CASSFGETQYF.

This chain links TRBV4-3 with TRBJ1-1; 9 bases are shared with TRBD1. V lost 4 bases to trimming and J lost 3 bases; unmatched junction nucleotides: 9. This CDR3 contains 16 residues. Germline CDR1 and CDR2: LGHNA and YSLEER. The CDR3 loop is CASSRGTGSWDTEAFF. The DNA of the CDR3 is TGCGCCAGCAGCCGCGGGACAGGGAGTTGGGACACTGAAGCTTTCTTT.

The CDR3 spells CASSKRFRERSTDTQYF. The CDR3 nucleotides are TGTGCCAGCAGCAAACGGTTCAGGGAGCGGAGCACAGATACGCAGTATTTT. This chain connects TRBV21-1 to TRBJ2-3. TRBV21-1 is noted as a pseudogene. CDR3 length: 17 residues.

This clone was counted a single time. CDR3 nucleotides: TGTGCCAGCAGCTTACTATCGACTGTCCCGAACACTGAAGCTTTCTTT. It encodes CASSLLSTVPNTEAFF. The J gene is TRBJ1-1, the V gene TRBV11-1; D not resolved. The germline V and J ends were trimmed by 2 bases and 1 base, with 14 bases remaining between them. This CDR3 has 16 residues. The germline gives CDR1 SGHAT, CDR2 FQDESV (reference sequence). The variable domain in full, with the rest retrieved from reference TRBV11-1 and TRBJ1-1, is EAEVAQSPRYKITEKSQAVAFWCDPISGHATLYWYRQILGQGPELLVQFQDESVVDDSQLPKDRFSAERLKGVDSTLKIQPAELGDSAMYLCASSLLSTVPNTEAFFGQGTRLTVV.

A remark on this clone: The sample carries other DNA sequences with the same CDR3. This rearrangement joins TRBV5-1 to TRBJ2-3, with 9 bases matching TRBD1. The germline gives CDR1 SGHRS, CDR2 YFSETQ. The CDR3 totals 15 residues. J was trimmed by 1 base and V by 5 bases; bases with no gene match: 5. The CDR3 DNA follows: TGCGCCAGCAGTCCCCGGACAGGGGGCACAGATACGCAGTATTTT. Encoded protein: CASSPRTGGTDTQYF. Full variable domain (rest looked up from reference TRBV5-1 and TRBJ2-3): KAGVTQTPRYLIKTRGQQVTLSCSPISGHRSVSWYQQTPGQGLQFLFEYFSETQRNKGNFPGRFSGRQFSNSRSEMNVSTLELGDSALYLCASSPRTGGTDTQYFGPGTRLTVL.

This clone has just one count. The chain carries TRBV2 and TRBJ1-2; 10 nucleotides align to TRBD1. Germline V gene sequence: CDR1 SNHLY, CDR2 FYNNEI. V lost 3 bases and J lost 8; bases outside the gene matches: 6. There are 14 residues in the CDR3. This CDR3 is CASSDTGQGIGYTF. The DNA for the CDR3 is TGTGCCAGCAGTGACACGGGACAGGGGATCGGCTACACCTTC.

The V and J genes are TRBV5-6 and TRBJ2-1; D ambiguous. The CDR3 covers 14 residues. V was shortened by 1 base and J by 5 bases, with 10 bases between the two germline ends. Germline CDR1 and CDR2: SGHDT and YYEEEE. CDR3 loop: CASSLRSENNEQFF. CDR3 DNA: TGTGCCAGCAGCTTGAGAAGCGAGAACAATGAGCAGTTCTTC.

This chain links TRBV7-9 with TRBJ2-3, with D hard to call. Trimming pared 0 bases from V and 7 bases from J, leaving 8 bases between. Germline assignment: CDR1 SEHNR and CDR2 FQNEAQ (reference sequence). There are 13 residues in the CDR3. CDR3 sequence (DNA): TGTGCCAGCAGCTTAGCCCCCTCCCATACGCAGTATTTT. It is translated as CASSLAPSHTQYF.

The chain joins TRBV4-2 to TRBJ1-6, with 9 bases that match TRBD1. CDR1 is LGHNA and CDR2 is YNFKEQ in the germline V gene. V shed 6 bases and J 7 bases; nucleotides not matched to a gene: 7. The CDR3 spans 15 residues. CDR3: CASRPRTGVNSPLHF. The CDR3 DNA follows: TGTGCCAGCAGGCCAAGGACAGGGGTGAATTCACCCCTCCACTTT.

The chain carries TRBV6-4 and TRBJ1-5, with D tentatively TRBD1 (6 bases). The CDR3 is 13 amino acids. Germline V CDR1 and CDR2: MRHNA, SNTAGT. Trimming took 6 bases from V and 7 from J, leaving 13 bases between them. CDR3: CASSHRALQPQHF. The DNA of the CDR3 is TGTGCCAGCAGCCACAGGGCTCTGCAGCCCCAGCATTTT.

The rearrangement links TRBV15 to TRBJ1-1, with 7 bases matching TRBD1. After removal of 1 base from V and 1 base from J, the junction contained 0 bases not matched to a gene. CDR3 length: 14 residues. CDR1 LNHNV and CDR2 YYDKDF come from the germline V gene (reference sequence). In DNA, the CDR3 is TGTGCCACCAGCAGAGGACAGGGGAACACTGAAGCTTTCTTT. The encoded protein is CATSRGQGNTEAFF. The full variable domain, rest sourced from reference TRBV15 and TRBJ1-1, is DAMVIQNPRYQVTQFGKPVTLSCSQTLNHNVMYWYQQKSSQAPKLLFHYYDKDFNNEADTPDNFQSRRPNTSFCFLDIRSPGLGDTAMYLCATSRGQGNTEAFFGQGTRLTVV.

The chain uses TRBV5-6 and TRBJ2-1; TRBD2 matches 7 bases. Trimming at V came to 4 bases and at J to 4 bases, leaving 8 bases not matched to a gene. Germline V CDR1 and CDR2: SGHDT, YYEEEE. The CDR3 covers 15 residues. CDR3 DNA: TGTGCCAGCAGCCAGGTAATAGCGGGTTACAATGAGCAGTTCTTC. This gives the protein CASSQVIAGYNEQFF.

V usage is TRBV10-2 and J usage is TRBJ1-4; D might be TRBD1 (5 bases). V lost 8 bases and J 4 bases, leaving 14 bases between the germline ends. From germline, CDR1 is WSHSY and CDR2 SAAADI. This CDR3 contains 14 residues. The CDR3 sequence: CASWGPVGNEKLFF. DNA of the CDR3: TGCGCCAGCTGGGGACCTGTTGGTAATGAAAAACTGTTTTTT.

This clone was seen a handful of times. The V call is TRBV6-5, the J call TRBJ1-1; TRBD1 is a possible D gene (5 bases). CDR3 length equals 14 residues. The germline V gene encodes CDR1 MNHEY and CDR2 SVGAGI. Trimming cost V 8 bases and J 3 bases, with 16 bases left between them. Written as DNA, the CDR3 is TGTGCCAGCGGGGGTTGGGGGGAGGACACTGAAGCTTTCTTT. This encodes CASGGWGEDTEAFF.

This chain connects TRBV7-2 to TRBJ2-7; D is undetermined. The CDR3 is 13 residues long. The V gene lost 4 bases and the J gene lost 1 base, with 8 bases spanning the gap. Per the germline V gene, CDR1 is SGHTA and CDR2 is FQGNSA. The CDR3 loop reads CASSSLISYEQYF. In DNA, the CDR3 is TGTGCCAGCAGCTCCCTGATTTCCTACGAGCAGTACTTC.

This clone was counted once. The V call is TRBV6-5, the J call TRBJ1-2; D is undetermined. V was pared by 5 bases and J by 8 bases, with 15 bases between. Germline V gives CDR1 MNHEY, CDR2 SVGAGI. The CDR3 has 13 amino acids. Written as DNA, the CDR3 is TGTGCCAGCAGTAATCCGGGCCGCCGGGGCTACACCTTC. Amino acid sequence: CASSNPGRRGYTF.

J is TRBJ1-2 and V is TRBV30; TRBD1 is a possible D gene (5 bases). CDR1 is GTSNPN and CDR2 is SVGIG in the germline V gene (reference sequence). The CDR3 length is 13 residues. Trimming stripped 3 bases from V and 8 bases from J, with 16 bases between. CDR3 sequence (DNA): TGTGCCTGGAGCCGAGGGGTTGCGGAAGGCTACACCTTC. Translated, it gives CAWSRGVAEGYTF.

This clone was detected once. The junction shows a germline mismatch at one end, possibly a read error. The genes are TRBV6-5 and TRBJ1-2; the match to TRBD1 covers 11 bases. The CDR3 sequence is 14 residues long. Germline V gene sequence: CDR1 MNHEY, CDR2 SVGAGI. This chain's CDR3 is CAISGTGGHYGYTF. The CDR3 nucleotides are TGTGCCATCAGTGGGACAGGGGGTCACTATGGCTACACCTTC.

The chain carries TRBV7-6 and TRBJ1-4; 7 bases align to TRBD1. V lost 6 bases to trimming and J lost 8 bases; unmatched junction nucleotides: 12. In germline, CDR1 is SGHVS, CDR2 FNYEAQ. This CDR3 region has 15 residues. The CDR3 sequence is CASSLTGQMGEKLFF. Here the CDR3 DNA reads TGTGCCAGCAGTTTGACAGGGCAGATGGGGGAAAAACTGTTTTTT.

This clone is a singleton in its sample. The rearrangement links TRBV9 to TRBJ1-2; D call uncertain. The V gene's germline CDR1 is SGDLS and CDR2 YYNGEE. Trimming pared 0 bases from V and 2 bases from J, leaving 8 bases between. The length of the CDR3 is 14 residues. In DNA form, the CDR3 reads TGTGCCAGCAGCGTAGAAGGGCAGAACTATGGCTACACCTTC. This sequence encodes CASSVEGQNYGYTF.

V and J are TRBV19 and TRBJ2-2; weak D call: TRBD2 (6 bases). Germline CDR1 LNHDA, CDR2 SQIVND (reference sequence). The V and J ends lost 7 bases and 5 bases respectively, with 17 bases between them. There are 15 residues in the CDR3. The CDR3 region is CASIGLASNTGELFF. The CDR3 DNA sequence: TGTGCCAGTATAGGGCTAGCGAGTAATACCGGGGAGCTGTTTTTT.